This is a list of T cell receptor beta chains from one sample in a study of patients and donors after allogeneic stem cell transplantation. One entry per CDR3 protein results from TCRdb running MiXCR on the RT-PCR reads. The sample holds around 160,000 distinct CDR3 sequences, 30% seen once. Sequenced material: blood, either unsorted or a sorted T cell fraction (not recorded which). The origin of the receptors is a human donor who was either an allogeneic HSCT recipient or a stem cell or donor lymphocyte infusion donor (not recorded which). It is not recorded whose cells these are; they may come from a transplant donor. The CDR3 runs from the conserved cysteine through the conserved F or W. A D gene is named only where the DNA matches it firmly. The size entry is marked missing in some rows and otherwise reads once, few, many or a size class.

J,D,V,size,DNA,CDR3
TRBJ2-7,.,TRBV7-9,few,TGTGCCAGCAGCCCTAACAGGAGTAGCTCCTACGAGCAGTACTTC,CASSPNRSSSYEQYF
TRBJ1-4,.,TRBV7-2,.,TGTGCCAGCAGCTTAGATGGCCGAAATGAAAAACTGTTTTTT,CASSLDGRNEKLFF
TRBJ2-3,TRBD2,TRBV20-1,few,TGCAGTGCTATGTCACCCGGGAGGATGGGCACAGATACGCAGTATTTT,CSAMSPGRMGTDTQYF
TRBJ1-5,.,TRBV6-2/TRBV6-3,.,TGTGCCAGCAGCCAGTGGGACAATCAGCCCCAGCATTTT,CASSQWDNQPQHF
TRBJ1-1,TRBD1,TRBV10-3,many,TGTGCCATCAGCCCTGTGCCGGGACAGAAAAACACTGAAGCTTTCTTT,CAISPVPGQKNTEAFF
TRBJ2-7,.,TRBV6-1,.,TGTGCCAGCGGGGCCAGGTTCGACGAGCAGTACTTC,CASGARFDEQYF
TRBJ1-5,.,TRBV19,.,TGTGCCAGTAGTATGGGGTCCCACCAGCCCCAGCATTTT,CASSMGSHQPQHF
TRBJ2-1,TRBD2,TRBV20-1,.,TGCAGTGCCAGGGCGGCTAGCGGGAGTAGCGATGAGCAGTTCTTC,CSARAASGSSDEQFF
TRBJ2-6,.,TRBV24-1,few,TGTGCCACCAGTGAAGGATCCAAACGACAGTTACCTGGGGCCAACGTCCTGACTTTC,CATSEGSKRQLPGANVLTF
TRBJ1-2,TRBD1,TRBV4-3,many,TGCGCCAGCAGCGCCGGGACAGGGGGCGCCAACTATGGCTACACCTTC,CASSAGTGGANYGYTF
TRBJ1-2,TRBD1,TRBV2,many,TGTGCCAGCATAGGACAGGGGACTAACTATGGCTACACCTTC,CASIGQGTNYGYTF
TRBJ2-5,.,TRBV12-3/TRBV12-4,.,TGTGCCAGCAGTTTGGTTCGCGGGACCGGATTGGAGACCCAGTACTTC,CASSLVRGTGLETQYF
TRBJ2-7,.,TRBV27,.,TGTGCCAGCAGTTTAACGCCTACCTACGAGCAGTACTTC,CASSLTPTYEQYF
TRBJ1-3,.,TRBV6-5,.,TGTGCCAGCAGGAGCTCTGGAAACACCATATATTTT,CASRSSGNTIYF
TRBJ2-5,TRBD1,TRBV6-5,few,TGTGCCAGCAGTTACACTGACAGGGGGGACGGGACCCAGTACTTC,CASSYTDRGDGTQYF
TRBJ1-1,.,TRBV6-5,few,TGTGCCAGCAGCGACCGGGAGAACACTGAAGCTTTCTTT,CASSDRENTEAFF
TRBJ2-3,.,TRBV7-7,few,TGTGCTAGCAGCCCTCTTTCTGGGGCCTTATCCACAGATACGCAGTATTTT,CASSPLSGALSTDTQYF
TRBJ2-2,.,TRBV29-1,.,TGCAGCGTTAGGAACACCGGGGAGCTGTTTTTT,CSVRNTGELFF
TRBJ1-2,TRBD1,TRBV12-3/TRBV12-4,.,TGTGCCAGCACTCAAGAGATTATGACAGGGGCTGCTAACTATGGCTACACCTTC,CASTQEIMTGAANYGYTF
TRBJ1-5,TRBD1,TRBV10-3,.,TGTGCCATCAGTGCTGGGACAGGATATAGCAATCAGCCCCAGCATTTT,CAISAGTGYSNQPQHF
TRBJ1-6,TRBD1,TRBV27,few,TGTGCCAGCAGTCCCAAGACAGGGACGAATTCACCCCTCCACTTT,CASSPKTGTNSPLHF
TRBJ1-1,.,TRBV28,.,TGTGCCAGCAGGGGATTAGGGACTGAAGCTTTCTTT,CASRGLGTEAFF
TRBJ2-1,.,TRBV7-2,many,TGTGCCAGCAGCTTTACGAGGGAGCCTAGTGAGCAGTTCTTC,CASSFTREPSEQFF
TRBJ1-2,TRBD1,TRBV7-3,.,TGTGCCAGCAGCTTAACGGGACAGGGTAAAGGCTATGGCTACACCTTC,CASSLTGQGKGYGYTF
TRBJ1-6,.,TRBV6-5,.,TGTGCCAGCAGTTACGAGGGTTCCAATTCACCCCTCCACTTT,CASSYEGSNSPLHF
TRBJ1-2,TRBD1,TRBV24-1,many,TGTGCCACCGGACAGGGCAACTATGGCTACACCTTC,CATGQGNYGYTF
TRBJ2-5,.,TRBV28,.,TGTGCCAGCAGTTTATCGGGGTCCGAGACCCAGTACTTC,CASSLSGSETQYF
TRBJ2-6,.,TRBV5-8,.,TGTGCCAGCAGCAACCCCCTTCCCTCTGGGGCCAACGTCCTGACTTTC,CASSNPLPSGANVLTF
TRBJ1-5,.,TRBV6-2/TRBV6-3,few,TGTGCCAGCAATTCCCCGGGGCCCCAGCATTTT,CASNSPGPQHF
TRBJ2-3,.,TRBV11-2,.,TGTGCCAGCAGCCCCGAGTTGGGTACGCAGTATTTT,CASSPELGTQYF
TRBJ1-5,TRBD1,TRBV5-6,few,TGTGCCAGCAGCTTACCTACAGGGGTCCGGCAGCCCCAGCATTTT,CASSLPTGVRQPQHF
TRBJ2-1,TRBD2,TRBV18,.,TGTGCCAGCTCCCGGACTAGCTTAATCAATGAGCAGTTCTTC,CASSRTSLINEQFF
TRBJ2-7,.,TRBV6-5,few,TGTGCCAGCAGACGACTCGGCAGGGGGGCCGAGCAGTACTTC,CASRRLGRGAEQYF
TRBJ1-2,.,TRBV6-6,many,TGTGCCAGCAGTACACTCGGGGGAGGCTACACCTTC,CASSTLGGGYTF
TRBJ1-2,TRBD1,TRBV6-5,many,TGTGCCAGCAGCCTGGGACAGATTTATGGCTACACCTTC,CASSLGQIYGYTF
TRBJ2-7,.,TRBV29-1,few,TGCAGCGTTGAAGGCGACCTAACCTACGAGCAGTACTTC,CSVEGDLTYEQYF
TRBJ2-1,.,TRBV28,.,TGTGCCAGCAGTTCTCAGGGTGTTGAGCAGTTCTTC,CASSSQGVEQFF
TRBJ2-7,TRBD2,TRBV18,few,TGTGCCAGCTCACCGGCGGGACTAGCGGGAGTCTACGAGCAGTACTTC,CASSPAGLAGVYEQYF
TRBJ1-3,TRBD1,TRBV10-2,medium-sized,TGCGCCAGCAGTGAGACAGGGGCTGGAAACACCATATATTTT,CASSETGAGNTIYF
TRBJ1-5,.,TRBV4-3,few,TGCGCCAGCAGCACGGAGTGGGGGAGCAATCAGCCCCAGCATTTT,CASSTEWGSNQPQHF
TRBJ2-2,.,TRBV6-5,.,TGTGCCAGCAGTTACTGGAAGGCGAACACCGGGGAGCTGTTTTTT,CASSYWKANTGELFF
TRBJ2-7,TRBD2,TRBV20-1,.,TGCAGTGCTAGCCGGGGGGTTGGCTACGAGCAGTACTTC,CSASRGVGYEQYF
TRBJ2-3,TRBD2,TRBV13,.,TGTGCCAGCAGCTTGGGGACTAGCGGATACACAGATACGCAGTATTTT,CASSLGTSGYTDTQYF
TRBJ1-2,.,TRBV4-3,.,TGCGCCAGCAGCCAGACCCTTGTAGCTGGCTACACCTTC,CASSQTLVAGYTF
TRBJ1-2,.,TRBV5-1,.,TGCGCCAGCAGCTCCTACAGGGACGGCTACACCTTC,CASSSYRDGYTF
TRBJ2-3,.,TRBV5-1,.,TGCGCCAGCAGCTTCGCCGGGGAGGATACGCAGTATTTT,CASSFAGEDTQYF
TRBJ1-4,.,TRBV18,few,TGTGCCAGCTCACCATTATTAAATGAAAAACTGTTTTTT,CASSPLLNEKLFF
TRBJ2-3,.,TRBV5-1,few,TGCGCCAGCAGCGAACAGGACACAGATACGCAGTATTTT,CASSEQDTDTQYF
TRBJ1-1,.,TRBV7-2,few,TGTGCCAGCAGCTTAGTGTGGACTGAAGCTTTCTTT,CASSLVWTEAFF
TRBJ2-5,.,TRBV6-5,.,TGTGCCAGCAGCAGCGACAGCGGGACCCAGTACTTC,CASSSDSGTQYF